This T cell receptor (beta chain) was documented in a study of Ad26.COV2.S vaccination and SARS-CoV-2 variants. The CDR3 covers 12 residues. Germline CDR1 reads LGHNA; CDR2 reads YNFKEQ. Trimming stripped 1 base from V and 6 bases from J, with 7 bases between. Assay used: immunoSEQ multiplex PCR; TCRdb lists only in-frame clones, some missing. The sample yields hundreds of thousands of clones, roughly 84% seen once. The treatment is: roughly 19 received Ad26.COV2.S at low or high dose, single or two shots; about 5 received placebo; per-sample allocation not given. Specimen acquisition occurred on day 63 following the initial vaccine or placebo injection.

The V gene is TRBV4-2, the J gene TRBJ2-7; D possibly matches TRBD1 or TRBD2 (5 bases each). The TCR was taken from a person aged 18 to 65 who received the Ad26.COV2.S COVID-19 vaccine or a placebo. Here the sequenced sample was peripheral blood, taken in a trial of Ad26.COV2.S vaccine versus placebo. Written as DNA, the CDR3 is TGTGCCAGCAGCCAAGGGGACGTCGAGCAGTACTTC. It encodes CASSQGDVEQYF.